Presented here are 30 T cell receptor beta chains from one specimen sequenced in a study of tumor and adjacent non-tumor tissue in lung cancer. Three rounds of nested PCR, following a modified ARM-PCR protocol, produced the TCRbeta library. TCRdb itself ran the multiplex PCR reads through MiXCR, one entry per CDR3 protein. The sample shows approximately 120,000 distinct CDR3 sequences, roughly 73% of them seen only once. This sample's RNA came from whole unsorted tissue. Material: lung tumor tissue. These TCRs come from a woman aged 60 to 75 with non-small cell lung cancer.

This clonotype came up a few times. It is likely a read error, because the conserved phenylalanine at the end of the CDR3 is missing. The chain carries TRBV29-1 and TRBJ1-1, with a possible D match to TRBD1 (5 bases). Germline CDR1 and CDR2: SQVTM and ANQGSEA. This CDR3 spans 11 amino acids. DNA of the CDR3: TGCGGGGGTCGGGAGGGGACCGAAGCTTTCCTT. Residues: CGGREGTEAFL.

This clonotype was picked up one time. This may be a read error: a much more frequent sequence differs by one nucleotide. The J gene is TRBJ1-1, the V gene TRBV28; D remains unclear. This CDR3 has 14 residues. Looked up from germline, CDR1 is MDHEN and CDR2 is SYDVKM. V gave up 3 bases and J gave up 5 bases, with 13 bases separating them. This CDR3 is CASSFEDEGTEAFF. CDR3 sequence (DNA): TGTGCCAGCAGTTTTGAGGACGAAGGGACTGAAGCTTTCTTT.

With regard to this clonotype: The junction does not match germline at one end; this may be a read error. The rearrangement uses TRBV11-3 and TRBJ2-2, with unresolved D. Per the germline V gene, CDR1 is SGHNT and CDR2 is YENEEA. The CDR3 has 14 residues. The CDR3 DNA follows: TGTGCCAACAGCTTAGTCTCGAACACAGGGGAGCTGTTTTTT. Its protein is CANSLVSNTGELFF.

The chain has TRBV6-2 or TRBV6-3 and TRBJ1-1, with 9 bases that match TRBD1. Germline V CDR1 and CDR2: MNHEY, SVGEGT. Trimming removed 6 bases from V and 7 bases from J; junction bases left unmatched: 12. This CDR3 is built from 15 residues. This CDR3 is CASSRGQGKYSEAFF. The CDR3 bases are TGTGCCAGCAGCCGGGGACAGGGAAAGTACAGTGAAGCTTTCTTT.

This clonotype was detected once. The chain links TRBV6-2 or TRBV6-3 to TRBJ1-1, with D maybe TRBD1 (5 bases). V lost 6 bases to trimming and J lost 7 bases, with 15 bases between them. CDR1 and CDR2 from the germline V gene are MNHEY and SVGEGT. The CDR3 runs to 13 residues. This CDR3 is CASSLYMDIEAFF. CDR3 nucleotide sequence: TGTGCCAGCAGCCTCTATATGGACATTGAAGCTTTCTTT.

On this clonotype: This may come from a read error, since a much larger clone is one base off. CDR3 loop: CASSGQRHNCGYTF. The CDR3 DNA reads as TGTGCCAGCAGCGGACAGAGACATAACTGTGGCTACACCTTC. The V and J genes are TRBV28 and TRBJ1-2, with a tentative D call TRBD1 (6 bases). This CDR3 is 14 amino acids long. CDR1 is MDHEN, CDR2 SYDVKM, per germline.

The J gene is TRBJ2-3, the V gene TRBV6-6, with D perhaps TRBD1 (6 bases). The last part of the DNA fits TRBJ2-2 better; the J call may be wrong. Germline-derived CDR1 and CDR2 are MNHNY and SVGAGI (reference sequence). The CDR3 is made up of 14 amino acids. CDR3 in amino acids: CASSYLRRTDTLFF. In DNA form, the CDR3 reads TGTGCCAGCAGTTACTTACGGAGGACAGATACGCTGTTTTTT.

Concerning this clonotype: The junction differs from germline at one of its ends, possibly a read error. The chain links TRBV6-1 to TRBJ2-1; D is perhaps TRBD2 (5 bases). Germline CDR1 is MNHNS and CDR2 is SASEGT. The CDR3 covers 16 residues. The CDR3: CASSADAGFSYNEQFF. DNA of the CDR3: TGTGCCAGCAGCGCAGATGCGGGCTTCTCCTATAATGAGCAGTTCTTC.

As for this clonotype: The conserved phenylalanine or tryptophan normally closing the CDR3 is absent here, so this likely arose from a read error. The DNA is omitted, as the CDR3 cannot be located on it reliably, and the CDR3 follows TCRdb's listing. V and J are TRBV11-2 and TRBJ2-5; TRBD1, the table's D call, lacks a check against the DNA. Including both end residues, the CDR3 is 15 amino acids long. The germline V gene has CDR1 SGHAT and CDR2 FQNNGV. This CDR3 is CASSSTGTGCGTKYS.

In this sample, this clonotype is medium-sized. The chain is built from TRBV6-5 and TRBJ2-5; 10 bases are a match to TRBD1. From germline, CDR1 is MNHEY and CDR2 SVGAGI. J was trimmed by 6 bases and V by 5 bases; bases with no gene match: 6. The CDR3 runs 14 residues. CDR3 coding DNA: TGTGCCAGCAGTCGGACAGGGGGTCAAAAGACCCAGTACTTC. It yields the protein CASSRTGGQKTQYF.

The gene calls are TRBV19 and TRBJ1-4; no reliable D call. V lost 3 bases and J lost 5, with 4 bases in between. The CDR3 spans 12 residues. In germline, CDR1 is LNHDA, CDR2 SQIVND (reference sequence). CDR3 region: CASSMGNEKLFF. The CDR3 nucleotides are TGTGCCAGTAGTATGGGAAATGAAAAACTGTTTTTT. The full variable domain, completed using reference TRBV19 and TRBJ1-4, is DGGITQSPKYLFRKEGQNVTLSCEQNLNHDAMYWYRQDPGQGLRLIYYSQIVNDFQKGDIAEGYSVSREKKESFPLTVTSAQKNPTAFYLCASSMGNEKLFFGSGTQLSVL.

A remark on this clonotype: One end of the junction varies from germline; a read error may be responsible. The chain combines TRBV11-2 with TRBJ2-7, with 11 bases that match TRBD2. Germline CDR1 and CDR2: SGHAT and FQNNGV. This CDR3 spans 15 amino acids. The CDR3 DNA is TGTGCGAGCAGCTACAGTACTAGCGGGAGCTACGAGCAGTACTTC. It yields the protein CASSYSTSGSYEQYF.

Points on this clonotype: A much larger clone lies one base from this, so it may be a read error. V and J are TRBV12-3 or TRBV12-4 and TRBJ2-1, with 9 bases that match TRBD2. The CDR3 is 15 residues long. CDR3 DNA sequence: TGTGCCAGCACTTTAATCCTAGCGGGGACAAAAGAGCAGTTCTTC. Encoded protein: CASTLILAGTKEQFF.

With regard to this clonotype: One end of the junction does not line up with germline, which may come from a read error. The chain employs TRBV10-2 and TRBJ2-7; D gene ambiguous. CDR3 length: 12 amino acids. Germline V CDR1 and CDR2: WSHSY, SAAADI. This CDR3 reads CASSGWAYEEYF. In DNA form, the CDR3 reads TGCGCCAGCAGTGGATGGGCCTACGAGGAGTACTTC.

About this clonotype itself: A read error may account for a junction end that differs from germline. The chain is built from TRBV5-8 and TRBJ2-3; no reliable D call. Germline V gene data show CDR1 as SGHTS and CDR2 as YDEGEE. CDR3 size: 12 residues. CDR3 coding DNA: TGTACCAGCAGTATTAGTACAGATACGCGGTATTTT. Translated, it gives CTSSISTDTRYF.

This chain connects TRBV29-1 to TRBJ1-5, with TRBD1 matching 9 bases. Losses at the gene ends were 5 bases for V and 1 base for J; bases not matched to a gene: 6. Germline assignment: CDR1 SQVTM and CDR2 ANQGSEA. CDR3 size: 15 residues. This chain's CDR3 is CSVPQGATSNQPQHF. The CDR3 region has the DNA TGCAGCGTTCCACAGGGGGCGACGAGCAATCAGCCCCAGCATTTT.

Ten or more counts support this clonotype. The V call is TRBV20-1, the J call TRBJ2-5; a possible D gene is TRBD1 (5 bases). The V gene lost 6 bases and the J gene lost 2 bases, with 13 bases spanning the gap. The CDR3 is 13 residues long. Germline CDR1 and CDR2: DFQATT and SNEGSKA (reference sequence). CDR3 bases: TGCAGTGCCCTCGGACAAGTTCAAGAGACCCAGTACTTC. This codes for CSALGQVQETQYF.

About this clonotype: The conserved phenylalanine or tryptophan normally closing the CDR3 is absent here, so this likely arose from a read error. The chain couples TRBV6-2 or TRBV6-3 to TRBJ2-5, with D possibly matching TRBD2 (6 bases). Germline V CDR1 and CDR2: MNHEY, SVGEGT. The germline V and J ends were trimmed by 10 bases and 2 bases, with 17 bases remaining between them. This CDR3 spans 14 amino acids. The CDR3 region has the DNA TGTGCCAACTGTCGGACTACCCAACAAGAGACCCAGTACTTA. This translates into CANCRTTQQETQYL.

To note about this clonotype: Germline is not matched at one junction end, which may reflect a read error. This chain joins TRBV29-1 and TRBJ1-2, with 9 bases matching TRBD1. This CDR3 comprises 15 residues. Per the germline V gene, CDR1 is SQVTM and CDR2 is ANQGSEA. The CDR3 sequence is CIVRTLGTGRYGYTF. CDR3 DNA: TGCATCGTTCGCACCCTCGGGACAGGGCGATATGGCTATACCTTC.

This chain links TRBV11-3 with TRBJ2-1, with 7 bases matching TRBD2. The CDR3 sequence is 17 residues long. Germline values: CDR1 SGHNT, CDR2 YENEEA. The CDR3 protein is CVSSLELTGGSHNEQFF. The CDR3 coding sequence is TGTGTCAGTAGTTTAGAGTTGACTGGCGGGAGCCACAATGAGCAGTTCTTC. The full variable domain, its missing parts supplied by reference TRBV11-3 and TRBJ2-1, is EAGVVQSPRYKIIEKKQPVAFWCNPISGHNTLYWYLQNLGQGPELLIRYENEEAVDDSQLPKDRFSAERLKGVDSTLKIQPAELGDSAVYLCVSSLELTGGSHNEQFFGPGTRLTVL.

This clonotype was seen only a few times. The chain links TRBV7-9 to TRBJ2-5, with a weak D call TRBD1 (6 bases). V gave up 2 bases and J gave up 5 bases, with 12 bases separating them. There are 14 residues in the CDR3. Germline CDR1 and CDR2: SEHNR and FQNEAQ (reference sequence). CDR3 amino acids: CASSLSTGNETQYF. DNA for the CDR3: TGTGCCAGCAGCTTATCTACAGGGAACGAGACCCAGTACTTC.

Details on this clonotype: A read error is possible here, since a much larger clone lies one base away. This chain links TRBV4-3 with TRBJ2-1, with 9 positions matching TRBD2. The CDR3 runs 16 residues. The trim removed 4 bases at V and 3 bases at J, leaving 7 bases unmatched. Per germline, CDR1 LGHNA and CDR2 YSLEER. The CDR3 nucleotides are TGCGCCAGCAGCCTTCTGACTAGCGGCAACTACAATGAGCAGTTCTTC. This translates into CASSLLTSGNYNEQFF.

For this clonotype: One end of the junction is discordant with germline, which a read error may explain. The chain links TRBV4-3 to TRBJ1-6; 10 nucleotides agree with TRBD1. Germline CDR1 reads LGHNA; CDR2 reads YSLEER. This CDR3 contains 15 residues. The CDR3 reads CASNHGDRGNSPLHF. Here the CDR3 DNA reads TGCGCCAGCAACCACGGGGACAGGGGAAATTCACCCCTACACTTT.

About this clonotype itself: The junction differs from germline at one of its ends, possibly a read error. The genes are TRBV5-1 and TRBJ2-7; 9 bases agree with TRBD2. The CDR3 covers 14 residues. Germline CDR1 and CDR2: SGHRS and YFSETQ. The CDR3 nucleotides are TGCCCCAGCAGCACCGGGACTAGCTTCCACGAGCAGTACTTC. Translated: CPSSTGTSFHEQYF.

As regards this clonotype: The CDR3 carries no conserved terminal phenylalanine or tryptophan, so it likely arises from a read error. This rearrangement joins TRBV11-1 to TRBJ2-2, with 12 positions matching TRBD2. The germline CDR1 and CDR2 sequences are SGHAT and FQDESV (reference sequence). There are 17 residues in the CDR3. The CDR3 bases are TGTGTCAGGAGCCCGCGACTAGCGGGAGAATCCACCGGGGAGCTGTTTTTA. As protein: CVRSPRLAGESTGELFL.

This clonotype appeared many times. The rearrangement links TRBV4-3 to TRBJ2-2; maybe TRBD1 (6 bases). CDR1 is LGHNA, CDR2 YSLEER, per germline. The V end lost 4 bases, the J end lost 0 bases, and 18 bases lay between the germline ends. The CDR3 sequence is 18 residues long. DNA of the CDR3: TGCGCCAGCAGCCGGGGGAGCATAGGGGGTCCGAACACCGGGGAGCTGTTTTTT. It encodes CASSRGSIGGPNTGELFF.

As to this clonotype: A read error may explain this, as a much larger clone is one base away. V and J are TRBV6-5 and TRBJ2-6; unclear D gene. The CDR3 covers 15 residues. Germline CDR1 is MNHEY and CDR2 is SVGAGI. As DNA, the CDR3 is TGTGCCAGCAATTACCGGGCGCCTGGGGCCAACGTCCTGACTTTC. Amino acids: CASNYRAPGANVLTF.

About this clonotype itself: The conserved phenylalanine or tryptophan normally closing the CDR3 is absent here, so this likely arose from a read error. J is TRBJ1-2 and V is TRBV4-1; 9 bases agree with TRBD1. Germline V gene lookup returns CDR1 MGHRA and CDR2 YSYEKL. The CDR3 is made up of 17 amino acids. Germline trimming cut 7 bases from V and 5 bases from J; bases unmatched to any gene: 17. The CDR3 loop is CASNHESRTGAYYGYTL. CDR3 nucleotide sequence: TGCGCCAGCAACCACGAATCTAGGACAGGGGCATATTATGGCTACACCTTA.

With regard to this clonotype: Being one base from a much bigger clone, this may be a read error. The chain couples TRBV4-2 to TRBJ2-1; the D gene could be TRBD1 or TRBD2 (5 bases each). The V and J ends lost 2 bases and 6 bases respectively, with 23 bases between them. The CDR3 covers 18 residues. Germline V gene sequence: CDR1 LGHNA, CDR2 YNFKEQ. CDR3 region: CASSQKPPGPLPSNEQFF. The CDR3 coding sequence is TGTGCCAGCAGCCAAAAACCCCCGGGACCCCTCCCCTCCAATGAGCAGTTCTTC.

This clonotype has a count of ten or more. The rearrangement joins TRBV29-1 to TRBJ2-5; TRBD2 matches 9 bases. The germline gives CDR1 SQVTM, CDR2 ANQGSEA. The CDR3 covers 18 residues. V dropped 2 bases and J dropped 1; count of bases not matched to a gene: 14. The CDR3 spells CSVESPSGGTITQETQYF. The CDR3 DNA follows: TGCAGCGTTGAAAGCCCCAGCGGGGGGACGATAACCCAAGAGACCCAGTACTTC.